The clone carrying this T cell receptor beta chain has more than one count but fewer than ten. No antigen is known for it. Unique molecular identifiers (one per individual cDNA molecule) were attached. Using its own MiXCR run on the 5' RACE reads, TCRdb lists one record per CDR3 protein. The sample includes more than 55,000 distinct CDR3 sequences, roughly 13% seen only once; the top ten take almost 9.5%. This entry comes from a study of early T cells in non-severe SARS-CoV-2 infection. Study information: Whole-blood bulk RNA, unsorted, was sequenced, and chains were unpaired. Study outcomes and limitations: Matching with VDJdb favored anti-spike CD8 responses (missing private and CD4 specificities).

Trimming removed 1 base at V and 0 bases at J, with 10 bases between. CDR3 length: 15 amino acids. The chain combines TRBV12-3 or TRBV12-4 with TRBJ2-7; D gene ambiguous. The input for sequencing was whole blood, taken at baseline. The receptor was isolated from an adult who was a healthcare worker with PCR-confirmed SARS-CoV-2 infection or an uninfected control (not recorded which). CDR3 loop: CASSLDPAGSYEQYF. The CDR3 nucleotides read TGTGCCAGCAGTTTAGATCCAGCAGGCTCCTACGAGCAGTACTTC.